The 25 T cell receptor beta chains in this list originate from one sample, sequenced in a study of T-cell reconstitution after alpha-beta-depleted transplantation in children. The library targeted TCRbeta and was prepared with unique molecular identifiers. TCRdb reprocessed the PCR reads via MiXCR and lists one record per CDR3 protein. The sample shows about 980,000 distinct CDR3 sequences, roughly 29% of them seen only once. Here the sequenced sample was PBMCs, mostly from graft donor cells, taken 360 days after TCRalphabeta/CD19-depleted stem cell transplant. The receptors come from a boy in the first two years of life who had a stem cell transplant for SCID, so the T cells may come from the graft donor.

The chain is built from TRBV4-1 and TRBJ2-1, with 7 positions matching TRBD2. This CDR3 has 15 amino acids. The V and J ends lost 0 bases and 6 bases, in that order; junction bases with no gene match: 5. CDR1 is MGHRA and CDR2 is YSYEKL in the germline V gene. DNA for the CDR3: TGCGCCAGCAGCCAAGACGTCGGCGGGGGCAATGAGCAGTTCTTC. Translating it yields CASSQDVGGGNEQFF.

In its sample, this clonotype was seen a few times. This chain connects TRBV7-3 to TRBJ1-1; a weak D match, TRBD1 (5 bases). The germline V gene has CDR1 SGHTA and CDR2 FQGTGA. The V end lost 3 bases, the J end lost 4 bases, and 12 bases lay between the germline ends. This CDR3 has 14 residues. The CDR3 reads CASSFGARSTEAFF. Here the CDR3 DNA reads TGTGCCAGCAGCTTTGGGGCTCGGAGCACTGAAGCTTTCTTT.

The V and J genes are TRBV4-2 and TRBJ2-5, with D tentatively TRBD1 (6 bases). This CDR3 is 16 amino acids long. CDR1 and CDR2 (germline): LGHNA, YNFKEQ. V was pared by 0 bases and J by 4 bases, with 15 bases between. CDR3 DNA: TGTGCCAGCAGCCAAGAACAAGGTCAGGGGCTAGAGACCCAGTACTTC. Its protein is CASSQEQGQGLETQYF.

The chain couples TRBV5-1 to TRBJ2-2; TRBD1 matches 8 bases. Germline V CDR1 and CDR2: SGHRS, YFSETQ. CDR3 size: 14 residues. V lost 2 bases and J lost 7; bases outside the gene matches: 4. This CDR3 reads CASSFPQGGGELFF. CDR3 nucleotide sequence: TGCGCCAGCAGCTTCCCACAGGGGGGCGGGGAGCTGTTTTTT. The variable domain in full, with the rest retrieved from reference TRBV5-1 and TRBJ2-2, is KAGVTQTPRYLIKTRGQQVTLSCSPISGHRSVSWYQQTPGQGLQFLFEYFSETQRNKGNFPGRFSGRQFSNSRSEMNVSTLELGDSALYLCASSFPQGGGELFFGEGSRLTVL.

The chain employs TRBV2 and TRBJ1-5; D gene ambiguous. Germline lookup yields CDR1 SNHLY and CDR2 FYNNEI. Trimming cost V 6 bases and J 4 bases, with 13 bases left between them. The CDR3 totals 14 residues. Written as DNA, the CDR3 is TGTGCCAGCAGAGATAAGGTGGGAAATCAGCCCCAGCATTTT. It encodes CASRDKVGNQPQHF.

This clonotype appeared a few times. The gene calls are TRBV12-3 or TRBV12-4 and TRBJ2-2; TRBD1 agrees at 8 bases. The V segment lost 3 bases and the J segment 3 bases; nucleotides outside the gene matches: 6. This CDR3 comprises 16 residues. CDR3 amino acids: CASSLQGALDTGELFF. The CDR3 DNA reads TGTGCCAGCAGTTTGCAGGGGGCCCTCGACACCGGGGAGCTGTTTTTT.

This clonotype was counted between two and nine times. The chain couples TRBV20-1 to TRBJ1-5; TRBD1 matches 10 bases. V was pared by 2 bases and J by 7 bases, with 8 bases of the junction left unmatched. Germline CDR1 reads DFQATT; CDR2 reads SNEGSKA (reference sequence). This CDR3 comprises 15 residues. Here the CDR3 DNA reads TGCAGTGCTAGATTGACAGGGGGCGCCGGGCAGCCCCAGCATTTT. Residues: CSARLTGGAGQPQHF.

This clonotype showed up just a few times. The chain links TRBV5-1 to TRBJ2-1; D gene uncertain. Trimming took 0 bases from V and 8 from J, leaving 15 bases between them. The CDR3 runs 15 residues. Germline values: CDR1 SGHRS, CDR2 YFSETQ. The CDR3 nucleotides read TGCGCCAGCAGCTTGGGGAGCCACCGTCCCGATGAGCAGTTCTTC. Its protein product is CASSLGSHRPDEQFF. Filled out from reference TRBV5-1 and TRBJ2-1, the complete variable domain reads KAGVTQTPRYLIKTRGQQVTLSCSPISGHRSVSWYQQTPGQGLQFLFEYFSETQRNKGNFPGRFSGRQFSNSRSEMNVSTLELGDSALYLCASSLGSHRPDEQFFGPGTRLTVL.

This clonotype was picked up a small number of times. This rearrangement joins TRBV4-2 to TRBJ1-1; TRBD1 is a possible D gene (5 bases). The CDR3 is made up of 16 amino acids. Between the trimmed V and J ends, which lost 1 base and 5 bases, there was a span of 17 bases. Germline V gives CDR1 LGHNA, CDR2 YNFKEQ. CDR3 sequence (DNA): TGTGCCAGCAGCCAAGTGGGGGTTAGTAGAAGGACTGAAGCTTTCTTT. This codes for CASSQVGVSRRTEAFF.

This chain connects TRBV6-1 to TRBJ1-5; D is undetermined. The CDR3 totals 12 residues. The germline V gene has CDR1 MNHNS and CDR2 SASEGT. The V end was cut by 10 bases, the J end by 9 bases, with 16 bases between. The CDR3 region is CAIRRDPGPQHF. DNA for the CDR3: TGTGCCATACGGAGAGACCCCGGGCCCCAGCATTTT.

This clonotype was seen repeatedly, ten times or more. The chain combines TRBV20-1 with TRBJ2-7; 8 bases are a match to TRBD1. Germline CDR1 and CDR2: DFQATT and SNEGSKA (reference sequence). V shed 0 bases and J 7 bases; nucleotides not matched to a gene: 8. This CDR3 has 14 amino acids. CDR3 in amino acids: CSAREWDRTEEQYF. The CDR3 DNA reads TGCAGTGCTAGAGAGTGGGACAGGACCGAGGAGCAGTACTTC.

Only a few counts were recorded for this clonotype. Because it lacks the conserved phenylalanine or tryptophan at the end, this CDR3 is likely a read error. No DNA is shown, since the ends of the CDR3 on it are uncertain; the CDR3 is the one TCRdb lists. This chain uses TRBV2 with TRBJ2-1; the listed D gene, TRBD2, was not tested against the DNA. The CDR3 numbers 13 amino acids, ends counted. CDR1 and CDR2 (germline): SNHLY, FYNNEI. The CDR3 region is CASSMVGLAAPGL.

This clonotype has a handful of counts. The rearrangement uses TRBV12-3 or TRBV12-4 and TRBJ1-2; 7 nucleotides match TRBD1. The J segment lost 8 bases and the V segment lost 1 base, leaving 7 bases of the junction unmatched. CDR3 length: 14 amino acids. The CDR3 DNA sequence: TGTGCCAGCAGTTTAGTTGACAGGGTCGACGGCTACACCTTC. The encoded protein is CASSLVDRVDGYTF.

This chain connects TRBV7-2 to TRBJ1-1, with D tentatively TRBD1 (5 bases). CDR3 length: 15 residues. Germline V lookup: CDR1 SGHTA, CDR2 FQGNSA. V shed 5 bases and J shed 4 bases, with 17 bases lying between them. The CDR3 sequence is CASSPGWGVGTEAFF. The CDR3, as DNA: TGTGCCAGCAGCCCCGGTTGGGGGGTTGGCACTGAAGCTTTCTTT.

The V call is TRBV5-1, the J call TRBJ2-1; D remains ambiguous. Germline loops: CDR1 SGHRS, CDR2 YFSETQ. V dropped 0 bases and J dropped 2 bases, with 9 bases sitting between them. The CDR3 consists of 15 residues. The CDR3 spells CASSLDLAPYNEQFF. The CDR3 nucleotides are TGCGCCAGCAGCTTGGATTTAGCCCCCTACAATGAGCAGTTCTTC.

This clonotype was counted between two and nine times. The V call is TRBV20-1, the J call TRBJ2-3; TRBD1 agrees at 8 bases. From germline, CDR1 is DFQATT and CDR2 SNEGSKA (reference sequence). There are 15 residues in the CDR3. V was clipped by 7 bases and J by 3 bases; unmatched bases: 12. The DNA of the CDR3 is TGCAGTGTCAACCGACAGGGGTCTTGGACAGATACGCAGTATTTT. This translates into CSVNRQGSWTDTQYF.

The chain has TRBV6-1 and TRBJ2-3; 10 bases fit TRBD2. This CDR3 comprises 16 residues. V gave up 5 bases and J gave up 5 bases; unmatched junction bases: 10. Per germline, CDR1 MNHNS and CDR2 SASEGT. The CDR3 DNA follows: TGTGCCAGCAGTCCCCTCAGCGGGGGGGTTGGAGATACGCAGTATTTT. Its protein product is CASSPLSGGVGDTQYF.

V is TRBV29-1 and J is TRBJ2-4; D ambiguous. V lost 4 bases, J lost 0 bases, and 7 bases lay in between. There are 13 residues in the CDR3. Per the germline V gene, CDR1 is SQVTM and CDR2 is ANQGSEA. CDR3 nucleotides: TGCAGCGTTGGCTGGGGAGCCAAAAACATTCAGTACTTC. Protein: CSVGWGAKNIQYF. The variable domain in full, completed from reference TRBV29-1 and TRBJ2-4, reads SAVISQKPSRDICQRGTSLTIQCQVDSQVTMMFWYRQQPGQSLTLIATANQGSEATYESGFVIDKFPISRPNLTFSTLTVSNMSPEDSSIYLCSVGWGAKNIQYFGAGTRLSVL.

This clonotype occurred a few times. The V call is TRBV27, the J call TRBJ1-6, with 10 bases identical to TRBD1. This CDR3 spans 18 amino acids. The V gene's germline CDR1 is MNHEY and CDR2 SMNVEV (reference sequence). Trimming at V came to 5 bases and at J to 10 bases, leaving 17 bases not matched to a gene. CDR3 sequence: CASSLTVAWDRGGSPLHF. The CDR3 coding sequence is TGTGCCAGCAGTCTAACCGTCGCTTGGGACAGGGGAGGCTCACCCCTCCACTTT.

This clonotype was detected only a few times. The genes are TRBV12-3 or TRBV12-4 and TRBJ1-1; D not certain. Trimming cost V 6 bases and J 7 bases, with 9 bases left between them. The CDR3 is 11 residues long. This chain's CDR3 is CASSPLGEAFF. The CDR3 DNA sequence: TGTGCCAGCAGCCCGCTGGGTGAAGCTTTCTTT.

This chain connects TRBV5-1 to TRBJ1-2, with TRBD1 identical over 12 bases. The J segment lost 12 bases and the V segment lost 1 base, leaving 7 bases of the junction unmatched. The germline CDR1 and CDR2 sequences are SGHRS and YFSETQ. This CDR3 is built from 14 residues. The CDR3 loop reads CASSLLGQGAIHTF. The CDR3 bases are TGCGCCAGCAGCTTGTTGGGACAGGGGGCGATTCACACCTTC.

The chain recombines TRBV28 with TRBJ1-1; D gene uncertain. The CDR3 totals 16 residues. CDR1 is MDHEN, CDR2 SYDVKM, per germline. Trimming left V 5 bases short and J 5 bases short, with 21 bases between. Here the CDR3 reads CASSPHYMIPETEAFF. DNA for the CDR3: TGTGCCAGCAGTCCCCACTATATGATACCCGAAACTGAAGCTTTCTTT. The whole variable domain, filled in from reference TRBV28 and TRBJ1-1, reads DVKVTQSSRYLVKRTGEKVFLECVQDMDHENMFWYRQDPGLGLRLIYFSYDVKMKEKGDIPEGYSVSREKKERFSLILESASTNQTSMYLCASSPHYMIPETEAFFGQGTRLTVV.

This clonotype was recorded a few times. The chain joins TRBV7-2 to TRBJ2-2; 10 nucleotides align to TRBD2. The length of the CDR3 is 16 residues. Germline CDR1 and CDR2: SGHTA and FQGNSA. Trimming cost V 2 bases and J 5 bases; bases outside gene matches: 5. The CDR3 region has the DNA TGTGCCAGCAGCTTAAAAGCGGGGGGGAGGACCGGGGAGCTGTTTTTT. Its translation is CASSLKAGGRTGELFF.

The gene calls are TRBV27 and TRBJ1-4; no clear D. The germline V gene encodes CDR1 MNHEY and CDR2 SMNVEV (reference sequence). The CDR3 has 14 amino acids. The ends were cut back, 5 bases at V and 8 bases at J, with 15 bases in the middle. The CDR3 DNA follows: TGTGCCAGCAGTCCGTACAATCGGGCGGAAAAACTGTTTTTT. It is translated as CASSPYNRAEKLFF.

In its sample, this clonotype was seen a few times. J is TRBJ2-3 and V is TRBV4-2, with TRBD2 as a possible D gene (7 bases). V was clipped by 0 bases and J by 6 bases, with 13 bases between them. The CDR3 has 15 residues. Germline V gene sequence: CDR1 LGHNA, CDR2 YNFKEQ. In nucleotides, the CDR3 is TGTGCCAGCAGCCAAGATCCCCGGGGGGCCGATACGCAGTATTTT. Its protein product is CASSQDPRGADTQYF.